The sample holds one count of the clone carrying this T cell receptor beta chain. The length of the CDR3 is 16 residues. Germline trimming cut 0 bases from V and 4 bases from J; bases unmatched to any gene: 6. CDR1 is MNHGY and CDR2 is SAAAGT in the germline V gene. This entry is derived from a study of preoperative IRX-2 immunotherapy in early breast cancer. Using immunoSEQ multiplex PCR, the repertoire was profiled, and TCRdb retains in-frame clones only, with some absent. The sample carries 40,000 to 50,000 clones, approximately 80% recorded once. Treatment denoted: preoperative locoregional IRX-2 cytokine immunotherapy.

The sequencing used tumor tissue, collected after IRX-2 immunotherapy. The rearrangement links TRBV6-8 to TRBJ2-3; 8 nucleotides align to TRBD2. The sequence was collected from a human donor with breast cancer. CDR3 in DNA: TGTGCCAGCAGTTACTCAGCGGGAGCCGGGTCAGATACGCAGTATTTT. It translates to CASSYSAGAGSDTQYF.